The 10 T cell receptor beta chains below all came from one sample that was sequenced in a study of blood T cell repertoires in COVID-19. Method: immunoSEQ multiplex PCR; TCRdb's copy keeps in-frame clones and lacks some. The sample consists of about 55,000 clones, 65% to 90% of them appearing once. Specimen: peripheral blood. Every receptor here comes from a human donor in a cohort sampled during active COVID-19.

V is TRBV5-1 and J is TRBJ2-1, with TRBD2 identical over 10 bases. CDR3 length: 15 residues. The junction had 6 bases not matched to a gene; V was cut back by 0 bases and J by 9 bases. Germline values: CDR1 SGHRS, CDR2 YFSETQ. CDR3 sequence (DNA): TGCGCCAGCAGCTTGGTGGCTAGCGGGAGTGGTGAGCAGTTCTTC. Protein sequence: CASSLVASGSGEQFF.

CDR3 amino acids: CASSQNRGPANSYNEQFF. CDR3 sequence (DNA): TGTGCCAGCAGTCAGAACAGGGGGCCGGCTAACTCCTACAATGAGCAGTTCTTC. The chain carries TRBV6-6 and TRBJ2-1, with TRBD1 matching 9 bases. This CDR3 is built from 18 residues. Looked up from germline, CDR1 is MNHNY and CDR2 is SVGAGI (reference sequence). V lost 5 bases, J lost 0 bases, and 11 bases stayed unmatched.

The chain employs TRBV7-9 and TRBJ2-1; D is possibly TRBD1 (6 bases). The CDR3 is made up of 14 amino acids. With 4 bases removed from V and 5 bases from J, the gap between germline ends came to 12 bases. CDR1 and CDR2 from the germline V gene are SEHNR and FQNEAQ (reference sequence). CDR3 residues: CASSYTGSHNEQFF. CDR3 in DNA: TGTGCCAGCAGCTACACAGGGAGCCACAATGAGCAGTTCTTC.

This chain joins TRBV9 and TRBJ2-1; 9 bases map to TRBD2. The CDR3 loop spans 18 amino acids. The trim removed 0 bases at V and 2 bases at J, leaving 9 bases unmatched. Germline V gives CDR1 SGDLS, CDR2 YYNGEE. CDR3 loop: CASSVGPTTSGTYNEQFF. The CDR3 DNA reads TGTGCCAGCAGCGTAGGCCCCACGACTAGCGGAACCTACAATGAGCAGTTCTTC.

This clone was picked up one time. V and J are TRBV3-1 (or the pseudogene TRBV3-2) and TRBJ2-5; 13 bases are a match to TRBD2. V lost 4 bases to trimming and J lost 5 bases; unmatched junction nucleotides: 4. Germline V gene lookup returns CDR1 LGHDT and CDR2 YNNKEL (reference sequence). This CDR3 spans 15 amino acids. The CDR3 spells CASSPGLAGVETQYF. DNA for the CDR3: TGTGCCAGCAGCCCAGGACTAGCGGGAGTTGAGACCCAGTACTTC.

This chain links TRBV3-1 (or the pseudogene TRBV3-2) with TRBJ2-7, with 8 bases fitting TRBD1. Germline V gene sequence: CDR1 LGHDT, CDR2 YNNKEL (reference sequence). The V segment lost 0 bases and the J segment 2 bases; nucleotides outside the gene matches: 3. CDR3 length equals 15 residues. The CDR3 region has the DNA TGTGCCAGCAGCCAAGAGGGACAGGTTGCCTACGAGCAGTACTTC. Translating it yields CASSQEGQVAYEQYF.

The V gene is TRBV27, the J gene TRBJ2-1; possibly TRBD1 for D (8 bases). This CDR3 has 15 amino acids. V was shortened by 5 bases and J by 7 bases, with 18 bases between the two germline ends. The germline gives CDR1 MNHEY, CDR2 SMNVEV (reference sequence). Here the CDR3 reads CASSPTDRGGNEQFF. Written as DNA, the CDR3 is TGTGCCAGCAGTCCAACTGACAGGGGAGGGAATGAGCAGTTCTTC.

The rearrangement uses TRBV11-2 and TRBJ2-7; 10 bases map to TRBD1. The CDR3 consists of 13 residues. Germline V gene sequence: CDR1 SGHAT, CDR2 FQNNGV. The V and J ends lost 3 bases and 7 bases, in that order; junction bases with no gene match: 3. Here the CDR3 reads CASSLGQGREQYF. The CDR3 DNA follows: TGTGCCAGCAGCTTGGGACAGGGGCGGGAGCAGTACTTC.

V usage is TRBV19 and J usage is TRBJ2-5, with 9 bases identical to TRBD2. Germline assignment: CDR1 LNHDA and CDR2 SQIVND (reference sequence). The CDR3 covers 15 residues. The V gene end was trimmed by 5 bases and the J gene end by 5 bases; junction bases not matched to a gene: 9. The CDR3 bases are TGTGCCAGTAGTGACTATAGCGGGAGAGGCGAGACCCAGTACTTC. It yields the protein CASSDYSGRGETQYF.

The CDR3 protein is CASSLPFGQGGYEQYF. In DNA form, the CDR3 reads TGTGCCAGCAGCTTACCTTTCGGACAGGGGGGCTACGAGCAGTACTTC. This chain connects TRBV7-9 to TRBJ2-7; 10 nucleotides match TRBD1. The CDR3 runs 16 residues. The germline V gene encodes CDR1 SEHNR and CDR2 FQNEAQ (reference sequence). The J segment lost 3 bases and the V segment lost 2 bases, leaving 7 bases of the junction unmatched. The full variable domain, with the rest looked up from reference TRBV7-9 and TRBJ2-7, is DTGVSQNPRHKITKRGQNVTFRCDPISEHNRLYWYRQTLGQGPEFLTYFQNEAQLEKSRLLSDRFSAERPKGSFSTLEIQRTEQGDSAMYLCASSLPFGQGGYEQYFGPGTRLTVT.